The 18 T cell receptor beta chains listed next were all sequenced from one sample in a study of blood T cell repertoires in COVID-19. The assay was immunoSEQ multiplex PCR, and TCRdb's table has in-frame clones only and misses some. The sample lists 200,000 to 250,000 clones, about 90% occurring once. The sample comprised peripheral blood. These receptors were obtained from a woman aged 25 to 45 who had recovered from COVID-19.

V and J are TRBV9 and TRBJ1-5, with D perhaps TRBD1 (5 bases). Per germline, CDR1 SGDLS and CDR2 YYNGEE. The CDR3 consists of 14 residues. V dropped 0 bases and J dropped 5 bases, with 9 bases sitting between them. Here the CDR3 reads CASSVDQGYQPQHF. CDR3 in DNA: TGTGCCAGCAGCGTAGACCAGGGATATCAGCCCCAGCATTTT.

The chain has TRBV7-7 and TRBJ1-1, with 7 positions matching TRBD1. The CDR3 is made up of 17 amino acids. Germline CDR1 and CDR2: SSHAT and FNYEAQ (reference sequence). V dropped 5 bases and J dropped 2; count of bases not matched to a gene: 14. As DNA, the CDR3 is TGTGCCAGCAGCCCACGGGAGGGGGCGAAAAGAAACACTGAAGCTTTCTTT. Protein sequence: CASSPREGAKRNTEAFF.

This chain joins TRBV18 and TRBJ1-1, with a weak D call TRBD1 (5 bases). The germline V gene has CDR1 KGHSH and CDR2 LQKENI. Trimming took off 3 bases at V and 3 bases at J, with 14 bases between the two ends. CDR3 size: 15 residues. CDR3 DNA: TGTGCCAGCTCACCGACGGACGGAGGGGACACTGAAGCTTTCTTT. Protein product: CASSPTDGGDTEAFF.

The CDR3 loop is CASTPWTGVRDTQYF. CDR3 in DNA: TGTGCCAGCACCCCATGGACCGGGGTTAGAGATACGCAGTATTTT. V and J are TRBV6-6 and TRBJ2-3; weak D call: TRBD2 (5 bases). The V gene's germline CDR1 is MNHNY and CDR2 SVGAGI (reference sequence). The CDR3 runs to 15 residues. V was trimmed by 7 bases and J by 5 bases, leaving 19 bases between them.

The rearrangement uses TRBV27 and TRBJ1-2; 7 positions match TRBD1. The CDR3 runs to 14 residues. After removal of 5 bases from V and 4 bases from J, the junction contained 7 bases not matched to a gene. In germline, CDR1 is MNHEY, CDR2 SMNVEV (reference sequence). The CDR3 sequence: CASSAQGWGYGYTF. The CDR3 DNA reads TGTGCCAGCAGTGCACAGGGGTGGGGCTATGGCTACACCTTC.

The chain employs TRBV9 and TRBJ1-2; 8 bases agree with TRBD1. The V and J ends lost 5 bases and 6 bases, in that order; junction bases with no gene match: 6. Germline V gives CDR1 SGDLS, CDR2 YYNGEE. CDR3 length: 13 amino acids. CDR3 DNA sequence: TGTGCCAGCAGGGGTCAGGGGGCCAATGGCTACACCTTC. Residues: CASRGQGANGYTF.

This chain joins TRBV2 and TRBJ2-2; tentative D call: TRBD2 (6 bases). In germline, CDR1 is SNHLY, CDR2 FYNNEI. The CDR3 totals 14 residues. The V gene lost 5 bases and the J gene lost 4 bases, with 11 bases spanning the gap. Here the CDR3 DNA reads TGTGCCAGCAGTCTACTAGCCGTCACCGGGGAGCTGTTTTTT. Its translation: CASSLLAVTGELFF.

The chain recombines TRBV5-1 with TRBJ2-5; 9 nucleotides match TRBD2. This CDR3 comprises 16 residues. Germline loops: CDR1 SGHRS, CDR2 YFSETQ. After removal of 6 bases from V and 5 bases from J, the junction contained 14 bases not matched to a gene. The CDR3 spells CASTTRAGGPGETQYF. CDR3 bases: TGCGCCAGCACAACCCGGGCGGGGGGGCCCGGTGAGACCCAGTACTTC.

CDR3 DNA: TGTGCCAGCAGCCAAGGTGGCACGAACACTGAAGCTTTCTTT. Protein product: CASSQGGTNTEAFF. V usage is TRBV4-2 and J usage is TRBJ1-1; D is undetermined. The ends were cut back, 1 base at V and 1 base at J, with 7 bases in the middle. Germline-derived CDR1 and CDR2 are LGHNA and YNFKEQ. The CDR3 contains 14 residues.

This chain connects TRBV6-2 or TRBV6-3 to TRBJ1-5, with a possible D match to TRBD1 (6 bases). V was pared by 2 bases and J by 0 bases, with 17 bases between. This CDR3 region has 18 residues. Germline CDR1 MNHEY, CDR2 SVGEGT. The CDR3 nucleotides read TGTGCCAGCAGTTACCCCGACAGGTTTCGGTATAGCAATCAGCCCCAGCATTTT. Its protein is CASSYPDRFRYSNQPQHF.

The chain joins TRBV6-5 to TRBJ1-6; D gene unclear. This CDR3 is built from 16 residues. Germline V gives CDR1 MNHEY, CDR2 SVGAGI. V gave up 2 bases and J gave up 4 bases, with 12 bases separating them. The CDR3 DNA reads TGTGCCAGCAGTTACCGCCGGGAGATGTATAATTCACCCCTCCACTTT. It codes for CASSYRREMYNSPLHF.

The gene calls are TRBV5-1 and TRBJ2-2, with a possible D match to TRBD1 (6 bases). The CDR3 runs to 13 residues. V lost 3 bases and J lost 6, with 9 bases in between. Germline-derived CDR1 and CDR2 are SGHRS and YFSETQ. The DNA for the CDR3 is TGCGCCAGCAGCTATGAGGGGGCCGGGGAGCTGTTTTTT. Translating it yields CASSYEGAGELFF.

J is TRBJ2-2 and V is TRBV6-2 or TRBV6-3, with 9 bases aligning to TRBD2. This CDR3 spans 14 amino acids. V lost 2 bases to trimming and J lost 7 bases; unmatched junction nucleotides: 2. Germline V gives CDR1 MNHEY, CDR2 SVGEGT. CDR3 DNA sequence: TGTGCCAGCAGTTACCTAGCGGGGAACGGGGAGCTGTTTTTT. As protein: CASSYLAGNGELFF.

In this sample, this clone turned up once. This rearrangement joins TRBV5-1 to TRBJ1-6, with 7 positions matching TRBD1. The CDR3 sequence is 16 residues long. From germline, CDR1 is SGHRS and CDR2 YFSETQ. V was pared by 4 bases and J by 6 bases, with 10 bases of the junction left unmatched. CDR3 DNA sequence: TGCGCCAGCAGCGAACGGACAGGTTCGCGTAATTCACCCCTCCACTTT. Residues: CASSERTGSRNSPLHF. Full variable domain (remainder filled in from reference TRBV5-1 and TRBJ1-6): KAGVTQTPRYLIKTRGQQVTLSCSPISGHRSVSWYQQTPGQGLQFLFEYFSETQRNKGNFPGRFSGRQFSNSRSEMNVSTLELGDSALYLCASSERTGSRNSPLHFGNGTRLTVT.

The V and J genes are TRBV5-5 and TRBJ2-7; D is perhaps TRBD1 (6 bases). V lost 3 bases to trimming and J lost 2 bases, with 12 bases between them. This CDR3 spans 14 amino acids. CDR1 is SGHKS, CDR2 YYEKEE, per germline (reference sequence). CDR3: CASSYQQGTYEQYF. For the CDR3, the DNA is TGTGCCAGCAGCTACCAACAGGGAACCTACGAGCAGTACTTC.

The genes are TRBV9 and TRBJ2-6; D is ambiguous. V lost 0 bases and J 0 bases, leaving 4 bases between the germline ends. Germline CDR1 SGDLS, CDR2 YYNGEE. The CDR3 consists of 15 residues. Written as DNA, the CDR3 is TGTGCCAGCAGCGTAGCGGGCTCTGGGGCCAACGTCCTGACTTTC. Translating it yields CASSVAGSGANVLTF.

This clone appeared a few times. V gene TRBV10-3 combines with J gene TRBJ2-2, with TRBD1 matching 7 bases. Germline values: CDR1 ENHRY, CDR2 SYGVKD. The CDR3 sequence is 14 residues long. V shed 10 bases, J shed 5 bases, and the junction held 10 bases outside the gene matches. CDR3 coding DNA: TGTGCCAGCCGAACACAGGGGACGACCGGGGAGCTGTTTTTT. As protein: CASRTQGTTGELFF.

The rearrangement uses TRBV7-9 and TRBJ2-1; 14 bases line up with TRBD2. From germline, CDR1 is SEHNR and CDR2 FQNEAQ (reference sequence). Germline trimming cut 5 bases from V and 8 bases from J; bases unmatched to any gene: 8. The CDR3 runs to 16 residues. CDR3 nucleotides: TGTGCCAGCAGCCACGGACTAGCGGGGGGACTCTATGAGCAGTTCTTC. Translating it yields CASSHGLAGGLYEQFF.